The present T cell receptor beta chain was sequenced within a study of human T cells and chemical hapten exposure. Study at large: Largely, small differences in pooled library volume made per-sample TCR yields vary. Study results and caveats: The study found that DPC sensitization did not change TCRs above 1 in 1000 frequency.

Germline CDR1 and CDR2: LGHNA and YSLEER. The CDR3 consists of 16 residues. V was clipped by 3 bases and J by 0 bases, with 11 bases between them. Worth noting for this clonotype: Its specificity is not known.

The time point denotes: healthy volunteer bleed at 2 weeks. Before extraction, the whole blood was not fractionated, and total RNA was taken from it. Individual cDNA molecules had unique molecular identifiers attached to them by the library. In the authors' methods: Sampled TCR counts reached a median of 95,638 per sample, with values ranging from roughly 20,000 to 750,000. Via MiXCR, TCRdb re-called the RACE reads, giving one row per CDR3 protein. The V and J calls shown here were made by TCRdb, not taken from the authors' results. The repertoire includes some 93,000 distinct CDR3 sequences, just under 9% of them detected once, and 2.9% sits in the top ten.

This clonotype was obtained from a female donor in good health. Some clones in this sample may be carry-over from other donors' samples. The rearrangement links TRBV4-3 to TRBJ1-4; D unresolved. Sample: whole blood. The chain's CDR3 is CASSHGMDPTNEKLFF. As DNA, the CDR3 is TGCGCCAGCAGCCATGGGATGGACCCAACTAATGAAAAACTGTTTTTT.